These 18 T cell receptor beta chains were all obtained from the same sample, sequenced in a study of shared clonotypes between healthy human individuals. Here immunoSEQ multiplex PCR was the method, and the copy in TCRdb shows in-frame clones only, minus some. The table records 550,000 to 700,000 clones, 55% to 85% of them present only once. Source material: memory CD4+ T cells sorted from blood. Subset denoted: CD45RA-negative fraction. These receptors all stem from a woman in her twenties or thirties in good health.

The chain recombines TRBV19 with TRBJ2-3, with TRBD2 identical over 7 bases. Germline loops: CDR1 LNHDA, CDR2 SQIVND (reference sequence). Trimming at V came to 5 bases and at J to 8 bases, leaving 10 bases not matched to a gene. This CDR3 spans 14 amino acids. CDR3 nucleotides: TGTGCCAGTAGTGGAGGGAGGGGAACCCTTACGCAGTATTTT. Protein product: CASSGGRGTLTQYF. Using reference TRBV19 and TRBJ2-3 for the parts outside the CDR3, the full variable domain is DGGITQSPKYLFRKEGQNVTLSCEQNLNHDAMYWYRQDPGQGLRLIYYSQIVNDFQKGDIAEGYSVSREKKESFPLTVTSAQKNPTAFYLCASSGGRGTLTQYFGPGTRLTVL.

This clone was seen a handful of times. The genes are TRBV11-1 and TRBJ1-5; 10 positions agree with TRBD1. CDR1 is SGHAT, CDR2 FQDESV, per germline (reference sequence). Germline trimming cut 5 bases from V and 6 bases from J; bases unmatched to any gene: 4. The CDR3 has 14 residues. The CDR3: CASSRTGGGQPQHF. The DNA for the CDR3 is TGTGCCAGCAGCCGGACAGGGGGAGGTCAGCCCCAGCATTTT.

CDR3 bases: TGCGCCAGCAGTCAATCCTTTGATGAGCAGTTCTTC. Protein sequence: CASSQSFDEQFF. The chain combines TRBV23-1 with TRBJ2-1; D is unresolved. TRBV23-1 is an ORF; its function is uncertain. This CDR3 contains 12 residues. The V and J ends lost 0 bases and 8 bases respectively, with 5 bases between them.

This clone was counted once. The J gene is TRBJ1-5, the V gene TRBV10-3, with TRBD1 identical over 8 bases. Germline assignment: CDR1 ENHRY and CDR2 SYGVKD. The CDR3 extends over 17 amino acids. J was trimmed by 3 bases and V by 6 bases; bases with no gene match: 13. The CDR3 spells CAISAGQGPPFNQPQHF. The CDR3 DNA is TGTGCCATCAGCGCTGGACAGGGACCCCCTTTCAATCAGCCCCAGCATTTT.

This clone was picked up a small number of times. The V gene is TRBV28, the J gene TRBJ2-7, with TRBD2 identical over 7 bases. Germline lookup yields CDR1 MDHEN and CDR2 SYDVKM. V dropped 2 bases and J dropped 2; count of bases not matched to a gene: 9. There are 16 residues in the CDR3. In nucleotides, the CDR3 is TGTGCCAGCAGTTTAACTAGCGTCGAGCCCCCCTACGAGCAGTACTTC. Translation: CASSLTSVEPPYEQYF.

The V and J genes are TRBV2 and TRBJ2-7; D gene unclear. Trimming took 10 bases from V and 3 from J, leaving 10 bases between them. The germline V gene encodes CDR1 SNHLY and CDR2 FYNNEI. The CDR3 runs to 11 residues. The DNA for the CDR3 is TGTGCCACTAAGTCTATCTACGAGCAGTACTTC. Translation gives CATKSIYEQYF.

The chain joins TRBV6-9 to TRBJ2-6, with D perhaps matching TRBD1 (5 bases). This CDR3 is built from 18 residues. Trimming removed 5 bases from V and 5 bases from J, with 22 bases in between. The V gene's germline CDR1 is MNHGY and CDR2 SVAAGI. The CDR3 DNA reads as TGTGCCAGCAGTGTGACAGACTTACGACAAAGTCGGGCCAACGTCCTGACTTTC. It codes for CASSVTDLRQSRANVLTF.

This clone was detected a few times. The rearrangement links TRBV6-5 to TRBJ2-2, with no clear D. The CDR3 contains 15 residues. Trimming shortened V by 5 bases and J by 1 base, and 11 bases separated the two germline ends. Germline V CDR1 and CDR2: MNHEY, SVGAGI. The CDR3 spells CASSPRSGNTGELFF. CDR3 nucleotide sequence: TGTGCCAGCAGTCCCAGGTCAGGGAACACCGGGGAGCTGTTTTTT.

The chain recombines TRBV19 with TRBJ1-5; D is perhaps TRBD1 (6 bases). The CDR3 extends over 14 amino acids. Trimming took 4 bases from V and 6 from J, leaving 13 bases between them. Germline V CDR1 and CDR2: LNHDA, SQIVND (reference sequence). The CDR3 protein is CASSTTGPRQPQHF. CDR3 nucleotides: TGTGCCAGTAGTACAACAGGGCCCCGTCAGCCCCAGCATTTT.

This sequence joins TRBV6-1 and TRBJ2-7; 9 bases are shared with TRBD2. CDR3 length equals 14 residues. Trimming at V came to 9 bases and at J to 2 bases, leaving 8 bases not matched to a gene. Germline lookup yields CDR1 MNHNS and CDR2 SASEGT. In DNA, the CDR3 is TGTGCCAGTCCGACTAGCGGATTGCCCTACGAGCAGTACTTC. This translates into CASPTSGLPYEQYF.

The V gene is TRBV7-9, the J gene TRBJ2-1; 9 bases match TRBD1. V lost 1 base, J lost 10 bases, and 14 bases stayed unmatched. CDR3 length: 17 residues. The germline V gene encodes CDR1 SEHNR and CDR2 FQNEAQ (reference sequence). The CDR3 sequence is CASSLGDRVLSNREQFF. The CDR3 DNA sequence: TGTGCCAGCAGCTTAGGGGACAGGGTGTTAAGTAACAGAGAGCAGTTCTTC.

The gene calls are TRBV7-8 and TRBJ1-5; D might be TRBD1 (6 bases). The germline V gene has CDR1 SGHVS and CDR2 FQNEAQ. This CDR3 contains 13 residues. Trimming removed 1 base at V and 6 bases at J, with 7 bases between. CDR3 amino acids: CASSLEQGQPQHF. The CDR3 DNA sequence: TGTGCCAGCAGCTTAGAACAGGGTCAGCCCCAGCATTTT.

This rearrangement joins TRBV19 to TRBJ1-5, with D unresolved. CDR3 length: 17 amino acids. Deletions cut 3 bases from V and 0 bases from J, with 15 bases between. The germline V gene encodes CDR1 LNHDA and CDR2 SQIVND (reference sequence). The CDR3, as DNA: TGTGCCAGTAGTATTTCGGCCGGTGATAATAGCAATCAGCCCCAGCATTTT. This gives the protein CASSISAGDNSNQPQHF. The whole variable domain, filled in from reference TRBV19 and TRBJ1-5, reads DGGITQSPKYLFRKEGQNVTLSCEQNLNHDAMYWYRQDPGQGLRLIYYSQIVNDFQKGDIAEGYSVSREKKESFPLTVTSAQKNPTAFYLCASSISAGDNSNQPQHFGDGTRLSIL.

The chain links TRBV28 to TRBJ1-2; D remains unclear. The ends were cut back, 4 bases at V and 1 base at J, with 10 bases in the middle. Germline V gene lookup returns CDR1 MDHEN and CDR2 SYDVKM. The CDR3 covers 14 residues. CDR3 coding DNA: TGTGCCAGCAGTTCAAGGTCACGTAACTATGGCTACACCTTC. Protein sequence: CASSSRSRNYGYTF.

The genes are TRBV2 and TRBJ1-2; TRBD1 is a possible D gene (5 bases). Germline-derived CDR1 and CDR2 are SNHLY and FYNNEI. V gave up 5 bases and J gave up 2 bases, with 12 bases separating them. The CDR3 length is 14 residues. In nucleotides, the CDR3 is TGTGCCAGCAGTTTGGGACGGAAGAACTATGGCTACACCTTC. It is translated as CASSLGRKNYGYTF.

The chain uses TRBV5-1 and TRBJ1-2; 7 bases match TRBD1. The ends lost 2 bases at V and 0 bases at J; junction bases unmatched: 10. CDR3 length: 17 residues. Germline loops: CDR1 SGHRS, CDR2 YFSETQ. The CDR3 DNA reads TGCGCCAGCAGCTTACGTCCGGGACAGCGAGCTAACTATGGCTACACCTTC. This translates into CASSLRPGQRANYGYTF.

This clone was seen once. The CDR3 DNA follows: TGTGCCATCAGTGAGGGAGGACGGAGCAATCAGCCCCAGCATTTT. As protein: CAISEGGRSNQPQHF. The chain carries TRBV10-3 and TRBJ1-5; D unresolved. The germline V and J ends were trimmed by 2 bases and 1 base, with 9 bases remaining between them. The CDR3 is made up of 15 amino acids. Germline assignment: CDR1 ENHRY and CDR2 SYGVKD.

V gene TRBV2 combines with J gene TRBJ1-5; TRBD1 aligns across 8 bases. The V segment lost 8 bases and the J segment 3 bases; nucleotides outside the gene matches: 6. Germline CDR1 and CDR2: SNHLY and FYNNEI. This CDR3 has 14 residues. CDR3 in amino acids: CASSRTGTNQPQHF. The CDR3 nucleotides read TGTGCCAGCTCTCGGACAGGGACCAATCAGCCCCAGCATTTT.